The clone carrying this T cell receptor beta chain has ten or more counts. What it binds is not known. The germline V gene encodes CDR1 SGHVS and CDR2 FQNEAQ. After removal of 2 bases from V and 0 bases from J, the junction contained 2 bases not matched to a gene. There are 15 residues in the CDR3. The record originates from a study of spatial heterogeneity in lung cancer. As for time point: sample taken at primary tumor resection. The study sequenced unsorted whole RNA from tumor, nontumor lung or frozen PBMC. Findings and caveats of the study: The recorded estimate of tumor T cell coverage is roughly 7% for alpha chains and about 14% for beta chains. Counts of expanded intratumoral alpha and beta TCRs tracked tumor mutation counts.

MiXCR, applied by TCRdb to the 5' RACE reads, yields one record per CDR3 protein. Found here are around 9,800 distinct CDR3 sequences, around 8% of them singletons; the top ten hold under 25%. The origin of this receptor is a female donor with early-stage non-small cell lung cancer. The input for sequencing was lung tumor tissue, taken at surgery. The chain uses TRBV7-8 and TRBJ2-3, with 7 bases fitting TRBD2. CDR3 DNA sequence: TGTGCCAGCAGCTTAATGCGGGGGAGCACAGATACGCAGTATTTT. Its protein is CASSLMRGSTDTQYF.